The rows below give T cell receptor beta chains drawn from one sample of a study of beta chain features in type 1 diabetes. TCRdb's table, derived via immunoSEQ multiplex PCR, lists solely in-frame clones and lacks some. The sample records 250,000 to 400,000 clones, about 14% being singletons. Sequencing used central memory CD4+ T cells from blood. Receptors were obtained from a man aged 25-45 years in good health. Both conserved end residues are part of each CDR3. The order of the fields is J gene, D gene, V gene, clone size, CDR3 protein, CDR3 DNA. The D gene is left open where the match is weak. Rows give clone size only sometimes, using once, few, many, or a class for an expanded clone.

J: TRBJ1-4
D: TRBD1
V: TRBV5-1
size: few
CDR3: CASNVGTGREKLFF
DNA: TGCGCCAGCAACGTAGGGACAGGAAGGGAAAAACTGTTTTTT

J: TRBJ2-7
D: -
V: TRBV7-9
size: -
CDR3: CASRGAGSSYEQYF
DNA: TGTGCCAGCAGGGGTGCAGGGTCCTCCTACGAGCAGTACTTC

J: TRBJ2-5
D: -
V: TRBV7-8
size: few
CDR3: CASSGQTGLQYF
DNA: TGTGCCAGCAGCGGTCAAACAGGATTGCAGTACTTC

J: TRBJ2-1
D: -
V: TRBV9
size: few
CDR3: CASSTLAANEQFF
DNA: TGTGCCAGCAGTACATTAGCGGCCAATGAGCAGTTCTTC

J: TRBJ2-5
D: -
V: TRBV5-4
size: few
CDR3: CASSHERVETQYF
DNA: TGTGCCAGCAGCCACGAACGGGTAGAGACCCAGTACTTC

J: TRBJ2-2
D: -
V: TRBV11-2
size: few
CDR3: CASSLWDNTGELFF
DNA: TGTGCCAGCAGCTTATGGGACAACACCGGGGAGCTGTTTTTT

J: TRBJ2-5
D: -
V: TRBV5-1
size: few
CDR3: CASSLSGVPPQETQYF
DNA: TGCGCCAGCAGCTTGTCGGGGGTGCCCCCCCAAGAGACCCAGTACTTC

J: TRBJ1-5
D: -
V: TRBV18
size: few
CDR3: CASQEGGPQPQHF
DNA: TGTGCCAGCCAGGAGGGGGGGCCTCAGCCCCAGCATTTT

J: TRBJ2-1
D: TRBD2
V: TRBV7-9
size: -
CDR3: CASRKGTSGRHEQFF
DNA: TGTGCCAGCAGGAAGGGGACTAGCGGGAGGCATGAGCAGTTCTTC

J: TRBJ1-4
D: -
V: TRBV6-1
size: -
CDR3: CASTRGVEKLFF
DNA: TGTGCCAGCACTAGGGGAGTTGAAAAACTGTTTTTT

J: TRBJ2-5
D: -
V: TRBV7-2
size: few
CDR3: CASSIRTGTQYF
DNA: TGTGCCAGCAGCATCAGAACAGGGACCCAGTACTTC

J: TRBJ2-1
D: -
V: TRBV4-3
size: -
CDR3: CASSQDRRGWDEQFF
DNA: TGCGCCAGCAGCCAAGATCGGAGGGGATGGGATGAGCAGTTCTTC

J: TRBJ1-1
D: -
V: TRBV18
size: -
CDR3: CASSPPREFAEAFF
DNA: TGTGCCAGCTCACCTCCCAGGGAGTTCGCTGAAGCTTTCTTT

J: TRBJ1-2
D: -
V: TRBV29-1
size: -
CDR3: CSVESRGAVGGYTF
DNA: TGCAGCGTTGAATCGAGGGGGGCGGTGGGGGGCTACACCTTC

J: TRBJ2-7
D: -
V: TRBV6-1
size: -
CDR3: CASRRGDGTYEQYF
DNA: TGTGCCAGCAGGAGGGGGGATGGTACCTACGAGCAGTACTTC

J: TRBJ1-1
D: -
V: TRBV11-2
size: few
CDR3: CASSLARVNTEAFF
DNA: TGTGCCAGCAGCTTAGCGCGGGTGAACACTGAAGCTTTCTTT

J: TRBJ2-3
D: TRBD1
V: TRBV25-1
size: few
CDR3: CASSESDRYSTDTQYF
DNA: TGTGCCAGCAGTGAATCGGACAGGTATAGCACAGATACGCAGTATTTT

J: TRBJ2-7
D: TRBD1
V: TRBV11-2
size: -
CDR3: CASSLTSGTGLYEQYF
DNA: TGTGCCAGCAGCTTAACCTCCGGGACAGGGCTCTACGAGCAGTACTTC

J: TRBJ1-5
D: TRBD1
V: TRBV6-6
size: few
CDR3: CASSQDRVTPQHF
DNA: TGTGCCAGCAGTCAGGACAGGGTCACGCCCCAGCATTTT

J: TRBJ1-2
D: -
V: TRBV11-2
size: once
CDR3: CASSLQGKGGYTF
DNA: TGTGCCAGCAGCTTACAGGGGAAAGGTGGCTACACCTTC

J: TRBJ2-5
D: -
V: TRBV5-4
size: -
CDR3: CASSQLETQYF
DNA: TGTGCCAGCAGCCAACTTGAAACCCAGTACTTC

J: TRBJ2-7
D: -
V: TRBV25-1
size: -
CDR3: CASSEAGEQYF
DNA: TGTGCCAGCAGTGAAGCCGGGGAGCAGTACTTC

J: TRBJ2-7
D: TRBD1
V: TRBV14
size: -
CDR3: CASSPSPGTGFRVYEQYF
DNA: TGTGCCAGCAGCCCGAGTCCCGGGACAGGGTTTAGGGTGTACGAGCAGTACTTC

J: TRBJ2-1
D: TRBD1
V: TRBV11-1
size: once
CDR3: CASSLEGQGVYNEQFF
DNA: TGTGCCAGCAGCTTAGAAGGACAGGGGGTGTACAATGAGCAGTTCTTC

J: TRBJ2-1
D: TRBD2
V: TRBV7-2
size: -
CDR3: CASSPSGGNNEQFF
DNA: TGTGCCAGCAGCCCTAGCGGGGGGAACAATGAGCAGTTCTTC

J: TRBJ2-1
D: -
V: TRBV6-5
size: few
CDR3: CASSYSGSFSEQFF
DNA: TGTGCCAGCAGTTACTCAGGTAGCTTCTCTGAGCAGTTCTTC

J: TRBJ2-1
D: TRBD2
V: TRBV9
size: -
CDR3: CASSVVEGLAGVHEQFF
DNA: TGTGCCAGCAGCGTAGTGGAAGGCCTAGCGGGGGTCCATGAGCAGTTCTTC

J: TRBJ2-1
D: -
V: TRBV15
size: -
CDR3: CATSRDWAGTNEQFF
DNA: TGTGCCACCAGCAGAGATTGGGCAGGGACCAATGAGCAGTTCTTC

J: TRBJ2-5
D: -
V: TRBV11-3
size: many
CDR3: CASSLGQEETQYF
DNA: TGTGCCAGCAGCTTAGGACAGGAGGAGACCCAGTACTTC

J: TRBJ2-3
D: TRBD2
V: TRBV6-4
size: few
CDR3: CASSHRLAGAGDTQYF
DNA: TGTGCCAGCAGCCACAGACTAGCGGGCGCTGGGGATACGCAGTATTTT

J: TRBJ2-5
D: -
V: TRBV30
size: few
CDR3: CAWSEETQYF
DNA: TGTGCCTGGAGTGAAGAGACCCAGTACTTC

J: TRBJ2-1
D: TRBD1
V: TRBV11-2
size: few
CDR3: CASSRTGQSYNEQFF
DNA: TGTGCCAGCAGCCGGACAGGCCAATCCTACAATGAGCAGTTCTTC

J: TRBJ1-2
D: TRBD1
V: TRBV29-1
size: many
CDR3: CSVLRDREGGYTF
DNA: TGCAGCGTCCTCCGGGACAGGGAGGGTGGCTACACCTTC

J: TRBJ2-1
D: -
V: TRBV11-2
size: few
CDR3: CASSQGGGAALNEQFF
DNA: TGTGCCAGCAGCCAAGGAGGGGGAGCTGCACTTAATGAGCAGTTCTTC

J: TRBJ2-1
D: -
V: TRBV5-5
size: few
CDR3: CASNPTSKTNEQFF
DNA: TGTGCCAGCAACCCCACTAGCAAAACCAATGAGCAGTTCTTC

J: TRBJ1-6
D: -
V: TRBV5-6
size: few
CDR3: CASSLEGSPLHF
DNA: TGTGCCAGCAGCTTAGAAGGTTCACCCCTCCACTTT

J: TRBJ2-1
D: -
V: TRBV4-1
size: -
CDR3: CASSRLNVPYNEQFF
DNA: TGTGCCAGCAGCCGATTAAACGTGCCCTACAATGAGCAGTTCTTC

J: TRBJ2-2
D: -
V: TRBV6-6
size: -
CDR3: CASRDDRDRRTGELFF
DNA: TGTGCCAGCAGAGATGACAGAGACAGAAGAACCGGGGAGCTGTTTTTT

J: TRBJ2-5
D: TRBD1
V: TRBV6-5
size: -
CDR3: CASSRDNRGRETQYF
DNA: TGTGCCAGCAGCAGGGATAACAGGGGGCGGGAGACCCAGTACTTC

J: TRBJ2-1
D: TRBD2
V: TRBV11-3
size: few
CDR3: CASSLDTPSSGEQFF
DNA: TGTGCCAGCAGCTTAGATACCCCTTCTAGCGGGGAGCAGTTCTTC

J: TRBJ1-2
D: TRBD1
V: TRBV6-5
size: -
CDR3: CASRMGQGDNGYTF
DNA: TGTGCCAGCCGTATGGGACAGGGCGATAATGGCTACACCTTC

J: TRBJ1-1
D: -
V: TRBV21-1
size: -
CDR3: CASSKVRGLPKRTEAFF
DNA: TGTGCCAGCAGCAAAGTTCGAGGGCTCCCAAAGAGGACTGAAGCTTTCTTT

J: TRBJ2-2
D: -
V: TRBV11-1
size: -
CDR3: CASSFKRVTGELFF
DNA: TGTGCCAGCAGCTTTAAGCGGGTAACCGGGGAGCTGTTTTTT

J: TRBJ2-3
D: -
V: TRBV7-9
size: -
CDR3: CASSLQRDTLMDTQYF
DNA: TGTGCCAGCAGCTTACAACGAGACACACTGATGGATACGCAGTATTTT

J: TRBJ2-3
D: TRBD1
V: TRBV11-2
size: -
CDR3: CASSFNRGGPDTQYF
DNA: TGTGCCAGCAGCTTCAACAGGGGTGGGCCAGATACGCAGTATTTT

J: TRBJ2-6
D: -
V: TRBV4-1
size: few
CDR3: CASSQVNGANVLTF
DNA: TGCGCCAGCAGCCAAGTGAATGGGGCCAACGTCCTGACTTTC

J: TRBJ2-3
D: -
V: TRBV5-4
size: -
CDR3: CASSPIVGTGTDTQYF
DNA: TGTGCCAGCAGCCCTATCGTAGGGACTGGCACAGATACGCAGTATTTT

J: TRBJ1-1
D: -
V: TRBV19
size: many
CDR3: CASKTLYTEAFF
DNA: TGTGCCAGTAAAACTCTGTACACTGAAGCTTTCTTT